The T cell receptor beta chain under discussion was sequenced for a study of blood T cell repertoires in COVID-19. Study as a whole: Acute and convalescent COVID-19 samples came from the United States, Italy and Spain.

The germline gives CDR1 LNHDA, CDR2 SQIVND (reference sequence). This CDR3 comprises 16 residues. V shed 6 bases and J shed 8 bases, with 25 bases lying between them. Under the authors' procedure: Estimates of nucleated cell counts were drawn from the amplification of reference gene primers. Profiling relied on immunoSEQ multiplex PCR, and the TCRdb table lists in-frame clones only, not all of them. V and J calls and clone size follow that table, whereas D and trimming were derived from the DNA. Counted here are under 300,000 clones, approximately 84% occurring once; the ten biggest clones make up over 1.1%.

The rearrangement links TRBV19 to TRBJ1-1, with D perhaps matching TRBD1 (5 bases). The sequence came from a human donor with COVID-19, enrolled during active disease. The donor label of this sample is uncertain. Sequencing was performed on peripheral blood. This CDR3 reads CASRGLGANVAVEAFF. The CDR3, as DNA: TGTGCCAGTAGGGGGCTAGGTGCCAACGTCGCTGTCGAAGCTTTCTTT.